This entry lists 27 T cell receptor beta chains sequenced from one sample in a study of OX40 agonist ivuxolimab in advanced cancers. The library was produced with the immunoSEQ multiplex PCR assay. In its TCRdb copy, this immuneACCESS table keeps in-frame sequences only and misses some clones. Where compared with another copy, unresolved V genes explain less than half of these, and the others have no known cause. The sample table records roughly 35,000 clones; 70% to 90% of these occur just once. Of the sample, 2.4% falls within the top ten clones. The source material was CD4+ or CD8+ T cells sorted from blood, sampled in a trial of the OX40 agonist ivuxolimab. Receptors originate from an adult with an advanced solid tumor such as melanoma, head and neck, liver or kidney cancer.

This clone appeared once. V gene TRBV30 combines with J gene TRBJ2-3; D possibly corresponds to TRBD1 (6 bases). This CDR3 has 11 amino acids. Trimming removed 2 bases at V and 6 bases at J, with 6 bases between. Germline assignment: CDR1 GTSNPN and CDR2 SVGIG (reference sequence). CDR3 residues: CAWSQGDTQYF. The CDR3 nucleotides are TGTGCCTGGAGTCAGGGGGATACGCAGTATTTT.

This clone came up a few times. The chain links TRBV7-8 to TRBJ2-5, with D possibly being TRBD1 (6 bases). Germline CDR1 reads SGHVS; CDR2 reads FQNEAQ. The CDR3 length is 14 residues. V was clipped by 5 bases and J by 3 bases, with 13 bases between them. This CDR3 reads CASSPGQREETQYF. The CDR3 coding sequence is TGTGCCAGCAGCCCCGGACAGAGAGAAGAGACCCAGTACTTC.

The CDR3 is CASSLPGREAFF. The CDR3 coding sequence is TGTGCCAGCAGCTTGCCAGGGCGTGAAGCTTTCTTT. This sequence joins TRBV5-4 and TRBJ1-1; tentatively, D is TRBD1 (5 bases). Looked up from germline, CDR1 is SGHNT and CDR2 is YYREEE (reference sequence). Trimming shortened V by 1 base and J by 7 bases, and 8 bases separated the two germline ends. CDR3 length: 12 residues. The full variable domain, in which reference TRBV5-4 and TRBJ1-1 provide the parts outside the CDR3, is ETGVTQSPTHLIKTRGQQVTLRCSSQSGHNTVSWYQQALGQGPQFIFQYYREEENGRGNFPPRFSGLQFPNYSSELNVNALELDDSALYLCASSLPGREAFFGQGTRLTVV.

The rearrangement links TRBV9 to TRBJ2-2; D call uncertain. The CDR3 length is 14 residues. The germline V and J ends were trimmed by 0 bases and 3 bases, with 6 bases remaining between them. Germline V lookup: CDR1 SGDLS, CDR2 YYNGEE. The CDR3 DNA follows: TGTGCCAGCAGCGTAGTTCCCGACACCGGGGAGCTGTTTTTT. This codes for CASSVVPDTGELFF.

V usage is TRBV5-1 and J usage is TRBJ1-2; 7 bases map to TRBD1. Germline values: CDR1 SGHRS, CDR2 YFSETQ. V was pared by 4 bases and J by 5 bases, with 11 bases of the junction left unmatched. The CDR3 loop spans 15 amino acids. This chain's CDR3 is CASSAQTGLGYGYTF. The CDR3 nucleotides are TGCGCCAGCAGCGCCCAGACAGGGCTTGGATATGGCTACACCTTC.

The chain employs TRBV2 and TRBJ2-5; 8 bases line up with TRBD2. V dropped 3 bases and J dropped 4; count of bases not matched to a gene: 4. In germline, CDR1 is SNHLY, CDR2 FYNNEI. The CDR3 consists of 14 residues. The CDR3, as DNA: TGTGCCAGCAGTGACCTCCGGGAGGGAGAGACCCAGTACTTC. It translates to CASSDLREGETQYF.

This chain joins TRBV10-3 and TRBJ2-7, with TRBD1 matching 11 bases. Trimming took 4 bases from V and 2 from J; bases not matched to a gene: 1. This CDR3 region has 14 residues. Germline V gene data show CDR1 as ENHRY and CDR2 as SYGVKD. This CDR3 is CAISGTGGTYEQYF. The CDR3 DNA is TGTGCCATCAGTGGGACAGGGGGCACCTACGAGCAGTACTTC.

The chain uses TRBV6-6 and TRBJ1-1; D call uncertain. CDR1 and CDR2 (germline): MNHNY, SVGAGI (reference sequence). V lost 7 bases and J 6 bases, leaving 0 bases between the germline ends. This CDR3 spans 8 amino acids. In DNA, the CDR3 is TGTGCCAGCACTGAAGCTTTCTTT. Residues: CASTEAFF.

This clone showed up just once. At the DNA level, this CDR3 is encoded by other sequences in the same sample as well. The rearrangement links TRBV7-2 to TRBJ2-1; 10 bases fit TRBD2. The CDR3 loop spans 15 amino acids. V was pared by 0 bases and J by 12 bases, with 8 bases of the junction left unmatched. The germline V gene encodes CDR1 SGHTA and CDR2 FQGNSA. CDR3 sequence reads: CASSLAWGASGRQFF. The CDR3 DNA follows: TGTGCCAGCAGCTTAGCATGGGGGGCTAGCGGGAGGCAGTTCTTC.

The V gene is TRBV20-1, the J gene TRBJ1-1, with D possibly being TRBD1 (5 bases). Germline-derived CDR1 and CDR2 are DFQATT and SNEGSKA (reference sequence). CDR3 length: 11 amino acids. Between the trimmed V and J ends, which lost 6 bases and 8 bases, there was a span of 13 bases. CDR3 sequence: CSARRGVEAFF. DNA of the CDR3: TGCAGTGCCAGGCGGGGGGTAGAAGCTTTCTTT.

The V and J genes are TRBV6-6 and TRBJ2-4; 9 nucleotides agree with TRBD1. Germline assignment: CDR1 MNHNY and CDR2 SVGAGI (reference sequence). V lost 5 bases, J lost 6 bases, and 5 bases stayed unmatched. The CDR3 spans 14 residues. The CDR3 DNA is TGTGCCAGCAGTGTCCGGGACAGGGTAAACATTCAGTACTTC. Its translation: CASSVRDRVNIQYF.

V usage is TRBV6-4 and J usage is TRBJ2-3; 13 bases are shared with TRBD2. The CDR3 sequence is 18 residues long. Germline trimming cut 0 bases from V and 3 bases from J; bases unmatched to any gene: 6. Germline CDR1 and CDR2: MRHNA and SNTAGT. This CDR3 reads CASSDSLVTSGGTDTQYF. CDR3 nucleotides: TGTGCCAGCAGTGACTCTCTAGTGACTAGCGGGGGGACAGATACGCAGTATTTT.

CDR3 DNA sequence: TGTGCCAGCAGCGGGCAGGGGGCCGGTGAAAAACTGTTTTTT. This codes for CASSGQGAGEKLFF. The chain combines TRBV9 with TRBJ1-4, with 8 bases fitting TRBD1. CDR3 length equals 14 residues. J was trimmed by 7 bases and V by 3 bases; bases with no gene match: 5. Germline V gene sequence: CDR1 SGDLS, CDR2 YYNGEE.

The rearrangement links TRBV9 to TRBJ1-1, with no clear D. Trimming cost V 3 bases and J 5 bases, with 14 bases left between them. This CDR3 has 14 amino acids. Germline-derived CDR1 and CDR2 are SGDLS and YYNGEE. The CDR3 protein is CASSAPGQGTEAFF. The DNA for the CDR3 is TGTGCCAGCAGCGCACCCGGCCAAGGGACTGAAGCTTTCTTT. Full variable domain (outside the CDR3, taken from reference TRBV9 and TRBJ1-1): DSGVTQTPKHLITATGQRVTLRCSPRSGDLSVYWYQQSLDQGLQFLIQYYNGEERAKGNILERFSAQQFPDLHSELNLSSLELGDSALYFCASSAPGQGTEAFFGQGTRLTVV.

This chain links TRBV9 with TRBJ2-3, with D perhaps being TRBD1 or TRBD2 (5 bases each). Germline V lookup: CDR1 SGDLS, CDR2 YYNGEE. The CDR3 runs 13 residues. V was clipped by 7 bases and J by 4 bases, with 13 bases between them. CDR3 in amino acids: CASGASSADTQYF. The CDR3 DNA is TGTGCCAGCGGGGCTAGCAGCGCAGATACGCAGTATTTT.

This sequence joins TRBV30 and TRBJ2-5; 9 bases are a match to TRBD2. The CDR3 consists of 16 residues. Looked up from germline, CDR1 is GTSNPN and CDR2 is SVGIG (reference sequence). Losses at the gene ends were 2 bases for V and 2 bases for J; bases not matched to a gene: 9. In nucleotides, the CDR3 is TGTGCCTGGAGTTCTGGTAGCGGGGGTGCACAAGAGACCCAGTACTTC. This encodes CAWSSGSGGAQETQYF.

The chain carries TRBV5-8 and TRBJ1-4, with TRBD1 as a possible D gene (5 bases). The CDR3 extends over 15 amino acids. Germline CDR1 reads SGHTS; CDR2 reads YDEGEE. V was trimmed by 0 bases and J by 8 bases, leaving 14 bases between them. Written as DNA, the CDR3 is TGTGCCAGCAGCTTGGTCACGGGGCCGAGGGAAAAACTGTTTTTT. Amino acids: CASSLVTGPREKLFF.

This clone was counted a single time. This sequence joins TRBV15 and TRBJ1-3, with TRBD1 as a possible D gene (6 bases). In germline, CDR1 is LNHNV, CDR2 YYDKDF (reference sequence). This CDR3 comprises 19 residues. V shed 0 bases and J shed 0 bases, with 18 bases lying between them. As DNA, the CDR3 is TGTGCCACCAGCAGAGATGGGGGGGCAGGGGCCCACTCTGGAAACACCATATATTTT. The encoded protein is CATSRDGGAGAHSGNTIYF.

V usage is TRBV6-1 and J usage is TRBJ1-5; TRBD1 is a possible D gene (6 bases). The germline V gene encodes CDR1 MNHNS and CDR2 SASEGT. The CDR3 is 17 residues long. Trimming cost V 5 bases and J 1 base, with 18 bases left between them. The CDR3 DNA reads as TGTGCCAGCAGTCAAGTGGGAGGGGGTCAGAGCAATCAGCCCCAGCATTTT. It codes for CASSQVGGGQSNQPQHF.

This chain's CDR3 is CASSITPQWDQPQHF. The CDR3 bases are TGTGCCAGTAGTATAACCCCACAATGGGATCAGCCCCAGCATTTT. This chain joins TRBV19 and TRBJ1-5; D remains unclear. CDR3 length: 15 amino acids. V lost 2 bases and J lost 5, with 13 bases in between. Germline V gene data show CDR1 as LNHDA and CDR2 as SQIVND (reference sequence).

The chain combines TRBV7-2 with TRBJ2-7, with 11 bases matching TRBD1. This CDR3 contains 14 residues. CDR1 SGHTA and CDR2 FQGNSA come from the germline V gene. The trim removed 7 bases at V and 2 bases at J, leaving 4 bases unmatched. The CDR3 loop is CASNRDRGTYEQYF. CDR3 in DNA: TGTGCCAGCAACCGGGACAGGGGGACCTACGAGCAGTACTTC.

The chain uses TRBV6-5 and TRBJ2-3; 7 bases map to TRBD1. This CDR3 spans 15 amino acids. Germline values: CDR1 MNHEY, CDR2 SVGAGI. Unmatched junction bases numbered 5, after V lost 4 bases and J lost 1 base. This CDR3 is CASSSPGQGTDTQYF. CDR3 bases: TGTGCCAGCAGTTCCCCCGGACAGGGCACAGATACGCAGTATTTT.

The chain combines TRBV10-3 with TRBJ1-2; 7 nucleotides line up with TRBD1. The trim removed 2 bases at V and 0 bases at J, leaving 24 bases unmatched. CDR3 size: 22 residues. CDR1 is ENHRY and CDR2 is SYGVKD in the germline V gene. CDR3 amino acids: CAISEGQEIREFSPRANYGYTF. The CDR3 DNA sequence: TGTGCCATCAGTGAGGGACAGGAAATTCGGGAGTTTTCACCCCGAGCTAACTATGGCTACACCTTC.

This clone appeared a single time. CDR3 sequence (DNA): TGTGCCAGCAGCGTGCAGGAGGGGCTCTGGGCCAACGTCCTGACTTTC. Its protein is CASSVQEGLWANVLTF. This chain connects TRBV9 to TRBJ2-6, with a weak D call TRBD2 (6 bases). The V end lost 2 bases, the J end lost 5 bases, and 14 bases lay between the germline ends. This CDR3 contains 16 residues. The germline gives CDR1 SGDLS, CDR2 YYNGEE. The whole variable domain, remainder taken from reference TRBV9 and TRBJ2-6, is DSGVTQTPKHLITATGQRVTLRCSPRSGDLSVYWYQQSLDQGLQFLIQYYNGEERAKGNILERFSAQQFPDLHSELNLSSLELGDSALYFCASSVQEGLWANVLTFGAGSRLTVL.

This clone was counted a single time. One junction end disagrees with the germline gene, perhaps due to a read error. In the same sample, other DNA sequences code for this CDR3. The chain recombines TRBV7-2 with TRBJ2-7; 7 nucleotides match TRBD1. This CDR3 has 14 residues. Germline V gives CDR1 SGHTA, CDR2 FQGNSA. The CDR3 nucleotides read TGCGCCAGCAGACCGGGACAGACGACCTACGAGCAGTACTTC. This encodes CASRPGQTTYEQYF.

The table lists this clone with a count of one. The rearrangement uses TRBV5-1 and TRBJ2-3, with TRBD2 identical over 8 bases. V was pared by 6 bases and J by 2 bases, with 11 bases of the junction left unmatched. Germline CDR1 is SGHRS and CDR2 is YFSETQ. This CDR3 has 16 amino acids. The CDR3 protein is CASTWGASGPTDTQYF. The CDR3, as DNA: TGCGCCAGCACCTGGGGGGCTAGCGGGCCCACAGATACGCAGTATTTT.

This clone occurred once. V is TRBV7-2 and J is TRBJ2-1, with 11 bases identical to TRBD2. This CDR3 comprises 15 residues. V dropped 7 bases and J dropped 7; count of bases not matched to a gene: 9. In germline, CDR1 is SGHTA, CDR2 FQGNSA. For the CDR3, the DNA is TGTGCCAGCACCCTGGCTAGCGGGGGGTGGAATGAGCAGTTCTTC. This translates into CASTLASGGWNEQFF.